The 21 T cell receptor beta chains given below trace back to one sample, sequenced in a study of neurological immune-mediated disorders. TCRdb reprocessed the 5' RACE reads with MiXCR, giving one entry per CDR3 protein. The top ten clones hold about 7% of a sample with some 79,000 distinct CDR3 sequences, 12% to 15% of them seen once. Sequences were obtained from PBMCs. Source of these receptors: a woman aged 45-65 years in good health.

Comment on this clonotype: At one end, the junction sequence differs from germline, possibly due to a read error. J is TRBJ2-3 and V is TRBV12-3 or TRBV12-4, with TRBD2 identical over 7 bases. The CDR3 totals 16 residues. The CDR3, as DNA: TGTGACAGCACCCCGGCGGGGAGGGGTCCCACAGATACGCAGTATTTT. This sequence encodes CDSTPAGRGPTDTQYF.

This clonotype has ten or more counts. CDR3 in amino acids: CSAKTRAGQPQHF. The CDR3 region has the DNA TGCAGTGCAAAGACCCGGGCCGGCCAGCCCCAGCATTTT. The chain combines TRBV20-1 with TRBJ1-5; D call uncertain. From germline, CDR1 is DFQATT and CDR2 SNEGSKA (reference sequence). The length of the CDR3 is 13 residues. V lost 6 bases, J lost 7 bases, and 16 bases lay in between.

The V and J genes are TRBV30 and TRBJ2-4; the D is unclear. V shed 3 bases and J shed 1 base, with 13 bases lying between them. Germline CDR1 is GTSNPN and CDR2 is SVGIG (reference sequence). This CDR3 is 15 amino acids long. The CDR3 sequence: CAWRDGEPAKNIQYF. In DNA form, the CDR3 reads TGTGCCTGGAGAGACGGAGAGCCCGCCAAAAACATTCAGTACTTC.

This clonotype was recorded at least ten times. This CDR3 reads CASSLYGTQETQYF. The CDR3, as DNA: TGCGCCAGCAGCTTGTATGGGACCCAAGAGACCCAGTACTTC. This chain connects TRBV5-1 to TRBJ2-5; D tentatively reads TRBD1 or TRBD2 (5 bases each). This CDR3 is built from 14 residues. V was shortened by 1 base and J by 1 base, with 8 bases between the two germline ends. Germline CDR1 reads SGHRS; CDR2 reads YFSETQ.

This clonotype occurred many times. This sequence joins TRBV5-1 and TRBJ1-6; possible D gene TRBD1, 6 bases. V was pared by 2 bases and J by 8 bases, with 14 bases between. The CDR3 consists of 15 residues. CDR1 and CDR2 from the germline V gene are SGHRS and YFSETQ. CDR3 nucleotides: TGCGCCAGCAGCTTCCAGGGGAGTAAGGATTCACCCCTCCACTTT. Its protein product is CASSFQGSKDSPLHF.

This clonotype has a count of ten or more. The chain is built from TRBV12-3 or TRBV12-4 and TRBJ2-7; D remains unclear. This CDR3 is 12 amino acids long. With 5 bases removed from V and 3 bases from J, the gap between germline ends came to 8 bases. The CDR3: CASSLRYYEQYF. For the CDR3, the DNA is TGTGCCAGCAGTCTTCGATACTACGAGCAGTACTTC.

This clonotype was found many times. V is TRBV6-2 or TRBV6-3 and J is TRBJ2-3; D ambiguous. V lost 7 bases, J lost 1 base, and 15 bases lay in between. CDR1 and CDR2 from the germline V gene are MNHEY and SVGEGT. CDR3 length equals 15 residues. The CDR3 region has the DNA TGTGCCAGCACCAAGCCCCAAAGCGGCACAGATACGCAGTATTTT. Encoded protein: CASTKPQSGTDTQYF.

This clonotype was counted many times. V gene TRBV5-1 combines with J gene TRBJ2-5, with 8 bases matching TRBD1. Trimming at V came to 6 bases and at J to 2 bases, leaving 3 bases not matched to a gene. The V gene's germline CDR1 is SGHRS and CDR2 YFSETQ. The length of the CDR3 is 13 residues. The CDR3 nucleotides are TGCGCCAGCAACAGGGGGAAACAAGAGACCCAGTACTTC. Translating it yields CASNRGKQETQYF.

This clonotype came up a few times. The chain has TRBV18 and TRBJ2-1; TRBD1 aligns across 9 bases. The CDR3 contains 14 residues. V trimming: 5 bases; J trimming: 10 bases; junction bases outside the gene matches: 9. CDR1 and CDR2 from the germline V gene are KGHSH and LQKENI. The CDR3 region has the DNA TGTGCCAGCTCAATGGGGACAGGGATTAACGAGCAGTTCTTC. Its protein product is CASSMGTGINEQFF.

This clonotype was found many times. CDR3 DNA sequence: TGTGCCAGCAGCTTAGGCCTCGAACAGCCCCAGCATTTT. Protein product: CASSLGLEQPQHF. V and J are TRBV7-2 and TRBJ1-5; D call uncertain. V lost 1 base and J lost 7, with 8 bases in between. The CDR3 loop spans 13 amino acids. Germline CDR1 SGHTA, CDR2 FQGNSA. Based on the CDR3 plus reference TRBV7-2 and TRBJ1-5, the full variable domain is GAGVSQSPSNKVTEKGKDVELRCDPISGHTALYWYRQSLGQGLEFLIYFQGNSAPDKSGLPSDRFSAERTGGSVSTLTIQRTQQEDSAVYLCASSLGLEQPQHFGDGTRLSIL.

This clonotype was seen at least ten times. The gene calls are TRBV20-1 and TRBJ1-4; TRBD1 matches 8 bases. This CDR3 is 16 amino acids long. Trimming removed 6 bases from V and 0 bases from J; junction bases left unmatched: 9. Germline V gene lookup returns CDR1 DFQATT and CDR2 SNEGSKA (reference sequence). The CDR3 DNA reads TGCAGTGCGAGAACCGGGACAGGCGCAACTAATGAAAAACTGTTTTTT. Translated, it gives CSARTGTGATNEKLFF.

This clonotype was counted at least ten times. One end of the junction does not line up with germline, which may come from a read error. V is TRBV28 and J is TRBJ2-7, with D tentatively TRBD2 (6 bases). Germline V CDR1 and CDR2: MDHEN, SYDVKM. CDR3 length equals 12 residues. This chain's CDR3 is CASGGRERATNF. The CDR3 DNA reads as TGTGCCAGCGGCGGCCGGGAGAGGGCTACCAACTTC.

This clonotype appeared many times. CDR3 sequence reads: CASSGGQGHRELFF. CDR3 DNA: TGTGCCAGCAGTGGAGGACAGGGCCACCGGGAGCTGTTTTTT. This chain connects TRBV28 to TRBJ2-2; 8 bases fit TRBD1. Per germline, CDR1 MDHEN and CDR2 SYDVKM. With 5 bases clipped from V and 9 bases from J, the junction kept 8 bases outside the gene matches. This CDR3 comprises 14 residues.

This clonotype occurred many times. This sequence joins TRBV5-5 and TRBJ2-1; the D gene is possibly TRBD2 (5 bases). Germline V gives CDR1 SGHKS, CDR2 YYEKEE (reference sequence). CDR3 length: 16 amino acids. V dropped 0 bases and J dropped 2 bases, with 12 bases sitting between them. The chain's CDR3 is CASSLGAGIPYNEQFF. The CDR3 DNA sequence: TGTGCCAGCAGCTTGGGGGCGGGCATCCCCTACAATGAGCAGTTCTTC.

The V and J genes are TRBV29-1 and TRBJ2-1, with D hard to call. V dropped 8 bases and J dropped 3 bases, with 11 bases sitting between them. CDR3 length: 12 amino acids. Germline V lookup: CDR1 SQVTM, CDR2 ANQGSEA. This CDR3 reads CSIRPSYNEQFF. In DNA form, the CDR3 reads TGCAGCATTAGGCCTAGCTACAATGAGCAGTTCTTC.

This clonotype was picked up many times. The chain uses TRBV14 and TRBJ2-7, with a weak D call TRBD2 (5 bases). V was trimmed by 1 base and J by 5 bases, leaving 12 bases between them. CDR1 is SGHDN, CDR2 FVKESK, per germline. The CDR3 totals 14 residues. The CDR3 DNA sequence: TGTGCCAGCAGCCAAGTCGGGGTTGTCCACGAGCAGTACTTC. It translates to CASSQVGVVHEQYF.

This clonotype was recorded at least ten times. The chain employs TRBV5-1 and TRBJ2-2, with TRBD1 matching over 7 bases. With 3 bases clipped from V and 0 bases from J, the junction kept 8 bases outside the gene matches. CDR1 and CDR2 from the germline V gene are SGHRS and YFSETQ. The CDR3 has 17 residues. This chain's CDR3 is CASSSRYQGANTGELFF. CDR3 nucleotide sequence: TGCGCCAGCAGCTCTCGATACCAGGGGGCGAACACCGGGGAGCTGTTTTTT.

In its sample, this clonotype was seen many times. The chain joins TRBV7-6 to TRBJ1-4; TRBD1 matches 10 bases. CDR3 length: 14 amino acids. CDR1 and CDR2 (germline): SGHVS, FNYEAQ. With 3 bases clipped from V and 7 bases from J, the junction kept 2 bases outside the gene matches. CDR3 DNA: TGTGCCAGCAGCTTCGGGACAGGGGCTGAAAAACTGTTTTTT. Its translation: CASSFGTGAEKLFF.

This clonotype was seen many times. This chain links TRBV7-2 with TRBJ2-1; unclear D gene. The V gene lost 3 bases and the J gene lost 7 bases, with 22 bases spanning the gap. The CDR3 is 17 amino acids. Germline V gives CDR1 SGHTA, CDR2 FQGNSA. Here the CDR3 DNA reads TGTGCCAGCAGCTTCGATCTGGACCGCAAAAAATCTAATGAGCAGTTCTTC. This gives the protein CASSFDLDRKKSNEQFF.

This clonotype was found many times. This chain links TRBV7-2 with TRBJ1-1; D uncertain. The germline CDR1 and CDR2 sequences are SGHTA and FQGNSA. The V end lost 2 bases, the J end lost 5 bases, and 9 bases lay between the germline ends. The CDR3 totals 13 residues. Here the CDR3 reads CASSLWRFTEAFF. The DNA of the CDR3 is TGTGCCAGCAGCTTATGGCGGTTTACTGAAGCTTTCTTT.

The sample holds many counts of this clonotype. The CDR3 coding sequence is TGCGCCAGCAGCCCCCTATCACAGGGCGAGGAGAAACTGTTTTTT. This sequence encodes CASSPLSQGEEKLFF. V is TRBV5-1 and J is TRBJ1-4; tentative D call: TRBD1 (6 bases). Deletions cut 4 bases from V and 11 bases from J, with 21 bases between. The germline V gene encodes CDR1 SGHRS and CDR2 YFSETQ. There are 15 residues in the CDR3.